The subject of this entry is one T cell receptor (beta chain). Other DNA sequences in this specimen translate into the identical CDR3. Produced via immunoSEQ multiplex PCR; TCRdb's table is partial and in-frame only. The repertoire has approximately 63,000 clones, 85% to 95% of them found once; the top ten carry roughly 2%. J was trimmed by 2 bases and V by 4 bases; bases with no gene match: 1. Germline CDR1 and CDR2: MNHNY and SVGAGI (reference sequence). This CDR3 has 13 residues. This specimen belongs to a study of T cell changes during pregnancy in multiple sclerosis. The sequencing here drew on peripheral blood, taken in the third trimester of pregnancy. The chain carries TRBV6-6 and TRBJ2-7, with 8 bases lining up with TRBD1. The clonotype was recovered from a female donor in good health, enrolled as a control in a pregnancy study. The CDR3 DNA reads TGTGCCAGCAGTTGGGGACAGGCCTACGAGCAGTACTTC. Translating gives CASSWGQAYEQYF.